The sample holds a few counts of the clone carrying this T cell receptor beta chain. This sample is drawn from a study of patients and donors after allogeneic stem cell transplantation. TCRdb processed the RT-PCR reads anew with MiXCR; each CDR3 protein has one entry. The sample includes 900,000 to 1,000,000 distinct CDR3 sequences, 18% seen only once; the top ten take 5.5% to 6.5%. Germline CDR1 reads SGHTA; CDR2 reads FQGNSA. The J segment lost 11 bases and the V segment lost 3 bases, leaving 10 bases of the junction unmatched. The CDR3 runs 14 residues. The gene calls are TRBV7-2 and TRBJ2-3, with 8 bases matching TRBD2. This TCR was recovered from a human donor who was either an allogeneic HSCT recipient or a stem cell or donor lymphocyte infusion donor (not recorded which). It is not recorded whose cells these are; they may come from a transplant donor. Specimen: blood, either unsorted or a sorted T cell fraction (not recorded which). For the CDR3, the DNA is TGTGCCAGCAGCTTCCCGGGTACAGCGGGGGAGCAGTATTTT. This sequence encodes CASSFPGTAGEQYF.